The present entry profiles one TCR beta chain with its context. The method was immunoSEQ multiplex PCR; TCRdb's version includes in-frame clones alone and lacks a portion of them. The sample consists of tens of thousands of clones, more than 90% of them appearing once. The CDR3 sequence is 17 residues long. Losses at the gene ends were 3 bases for V and 3 bases for J; bases not matched to a gene: 10. Germline V gene sequence: CDR1 SGDLS, CDR2 YYNGEE. This specimen comes from a study of control samples from healthy donors and cancer patients. The specimen was PBMCs. The TCR comes from a man aged 35-49 years with colorectal cancer. The rearrangement joins TRBV9 to TRBJ2-1, with 9 bases that match TRBD1. CDR3 DNA sequence: TGTGCCAGCAGCGCCAGCTGGGGGGACAGGGACTACAATGAGCAGTTCTTC. Translation gives CASSASWGDRDYNEQFF.